In its sample, the clone carrying this T cell receptor (beta chain) was seen many times. Its antigen is unidentified. This sample was taken from a study of Graves' ophthalmopathy and Graves' hyperthyroidism. Study outcomes and limitations: Appearing in blood as well were most expanded thyroid clonotypes above 0.001 frequency.

RNA transcripts served as template for amplifying TCR beta CDR3 sequences. First-round RT-PCR with HTBI primers preceded a second-round multiplex PCR. TCRdb used MiXCR to reprocess the multiplex PCR reads, holding one entry per CDR3 protein. The sample records some 150,000 distinct CDR3 sequences, 39% being singletons. The CDR3 consists of 14 residues. CDR1 SNHLY and CDR2 FYNNEI come from the germline V gene. V shed 1 base and J shed 0 bases, with 7 bases lying between them. Certain patients, namely those with other autoimmune diseases, uncontrolled infections, pregnancy or lactation, were excluded. Fresh peripheral blood, about 10 ml, was the PBMC source.

V and J are TRBV2 and TRBJ2-7; no firm D call. The receptor's source is a man aged 30 to 39 with Graves' ophthalmopathy. The source material was peripheral blood. The CDR3 bases are TGTGCCAGCAGTGAAGGTACCTACTCCTACGAGCAGTACTTC. Protein sequence: CASSEGTYSYEQYF.